These T cell receptor beta chains were read from a single sample in a study of blood T cell repertoires in COVID-19. Measured with immunoSEQ multiplex PCR; TCRdb has only the in-frame clones, and not every one. The sample includes about 230,000 clones, under 90% of them seen just once. Sequencing was carried out using peripheral blood. These receptors were obtained from an elderly woman with active or convalescent COVID-19. Each CDR3 is given with its conserved first and last residue. Fields, in order: CDR3 DNA, CDR3 protein, V gene, clone size, D gene, J gene. D genes are given only for firm matches. Only part of the rows carry a size: once, few, many, or a class if the clone is expanded.

TGCGCCAGCAGCCTTAGCGGGCTACAAGAGACCCAGTACTTC	CASSLSGLQETQYF	TRBV5-1	-	TRBD2	TRBJ2-5
TGTGCCAGCCATCGAGGAGCCGCCTATGGCTACACCTTC	CASHRGAAYGYTF	TRBV7-2	-	-	TRBJ1-2
TGCGCCAGCAGCCCTTTAGTGGGGACAGATCAAGAGACCCAGTACTTC	CASSPLVGTDQETQYF	TRBV4-1	few	TRBD1	TRBJ2-5
TGTGCCAGCAGTTTGGGTAGCGGGGCCGTCCAAGAGACCCAGTACTTC	CASSLGSGAVQETQYF	TRBV27	-	TRBD2	TRBJ2-5
TGTGCCAGCAGTAGAGACAGGGACAATGAGCAGTTCTTC	CASSRDRDNEQFF	TRBV12-3/TRBV12-4	-	TRBD1	TRBJ2-1
TGCGCCAGCAGCTTCGACAGACCGCCCTCCAATGAGCAGTTCTTC	CASSFDRPPSNEQFF	TRBV5-1	few	-	TRBJ2-1
TGTGCCAGCAGCACTAGCGGGGGGGCTCACGGGGAGCTGTTTTTT	CASSTSGGAHGELFF	TRBV6-5	once	TRBD2	TRBJ2-2
TGTGCCAGCAGCGTAGATCCCTACTCGATGAGCACAGATACGCAGTATTTT	CASSVDPYSMSTDTQYF	TRBV9	-	-	TRBJ2-3
TGTGCCAGCAGCGACGGCGACAGCTTAAGCTATGGCTACACCTTC	CASSDGDSLSYGYTF	TRBV6-2/TRBV6-3	-	-	TRBJ1-2
TGTGCCAGCAGTTACCCCAGTTATAGCAATCAGCCCCAGCATTTT	CASSYPSYSNQPQHF	TRBV6-2/TRBV6-3	-	-	TRBJ1-5
TGTGCCAGCAGCTTAAGGTGGGCTAGCGGGCTCTCGGAGACCCAGTACTTC	CASSLRWASGLSETQYF	TRBV3-1/TRBV3-2	-	TRBD2	TRBJ2-5
TGCGCCAGCAGCTTGGCCTGGACTCAAGAGACCCAGTACTTC	CASSLAWTQETQYF	TRBV5-1	few	-	TRBJ2-5
TGTGCCATCGGGACTAGCGGGAGTATTTACAATGAGCAGTTCTTC	CAIGTSGSIYNEQFF	TRBV19	-	TRBD2	TRBJ2-1
TGTGCCAGCAGGACGAGACAGGGGGCCGTAGAAAAACTGTTTTTT	CASRTRQGAVEKLFF	TRBV27	-	TRBD1	TRBJ1-4
TGTGCCAGCGAGATGGCCGGCGGACTAGCGGGTCGACACGAGCAGTACTTC	CASEMAGGLAGRHEQYF	TRBV11-3	-	TRBD2	TRBJ2-7
TGTGCCAGCAGTTTAGGTAGGGGGCCTTCCTACAATGAGCAGTTCTTC	CASSLGRGPSYNEQFF	TRBV28	few	TRBD1	TRBJ2-1
TGTGCCAGCAGTTACCAGGGGGCTGGCTACGAGCAGTACTTC	CASSYQGAGYEQYF	TRBV6-5	few	TRBD1	TRBJ2-7
TGTGCCAGCAGCCGCCGGGACAAGAACACTGAAGCTTTCTTT	CASSRRDKNTEAFF	TRBV11-1	-	-	TRBJ1-1
TGCGCCAGCAGCCAAAGCCTAGCGGAAGAGACCCAGTACTTC	CASSQSLAEETQYF	TRBV4-3	-	TRBD2	TRBJ2-5
TGTGCCAGCAGCCCCCAGCGGGGGATAAGCGGGCACGACGAGCAGTACTTC	CASSPQRGISGHDEQYF	TRBV7-2	-	TRBD2	TRBJ2-7